These 4 T cell receptor beta chains were all obtained from the same sample, sequenced in a study of cytomegalovirus exposure and HLA in healthy donors. Primers for the PCR totalled 60 Vbeta and 13 Jbeta. Some clones are missing from TCRdb's copy, which holds only in-frame ones; the method was immunoSEQ multiplex PCR. Of about 190,000 clones listed, over 70% are singletons. The sequenced sample was PBMCs. Receptors originate from a woman younger than 35 in good health and CMV-seronegative.

The V gene is TRBV18, the J gene TRBJ1-2; D is perhaps TRBD1 (5 bases). Germline-derived CDR1 and CDR2 are KGHSH and LQKENI. The CDR3 consists of 14 residues. With 0 bases removed from V and 6 bases from J, the gap between germline ends came to 11 bases. The CDR3 coding sequence is TGTGCCAGCTCACCACCGGTCGACAGAGATGGCTACACCTTC. As protein: CASSPPVDRDGYTF.

The rearrangement links TRBV7-9 to TRBJ1-1, with 8 bases that match TRBD1. V gave up 6 bases and J gave up 1 base; unmatched junction bases: 19. The CDR3 sequence is 19 residues long. CDR1 SEHNR and CDR2 FQNEAQ come from the germline V gene (reference sequence). The CDR3 protein is CASRPTLGNRGMENTEAFF. The CDR3 nucleotides read TGTGCCAGCAGGCCGACTCTCGGAAACAGGGGGATGGAGAACACTGAAGCTTTCTTT.

The chain carries TRBV7-9 and TRBJ2-5; 12 nucleotides match TRBD1. From germline, CDR1 is SEHNR and CDR2 FQNEAQ (reference sequence). With 5 bases clipped from V and 5 bases from J, the junction kept 9 bases outside the gene matches. The CDR3 is 16 amino acids. Here the CDR3 DNA reads TGTGCCAGCAGCCACCGGGACAGGGGGCTCTCGGAGACCCAGTACTTC. It encodes CASSHRDRGLSETQYF.

This clone was counted only a few times. The V call is TRBV11-1, the J call TRBJ1-5; perhaps TRBD1 as D (6 bases). The V gene's germline CDR1 is SGHAT and CDR2 FQDESV (reference sequence). The V end was cut by 3 bases, the J end by 0 bases, with 9 bases between. The CDR3 spans 15 residues. Written as DNA, the CDR3 is TGTGCCAGCAGCTTCGGGACACCTAGCAATCAGCCCCAGCATTTT. Protein product: CASSFGTPSNQPQHF.